This TCR beta chain was profiled in a study of T cell responses to AZD1222 COVID-19 vaccine (dated by TCRdb to 2020 to 2022). With regard to the full study: AZD1222 recipients with second doses at about 4 weeks or about 12 weeks were pooled, because spike-specific TCR depth and breadth did not differ between schedules. Enrollment into the trials was organized by age into subgroups of 18-55, 56-69 and 70-plus years, and those subgroups contained around 150, 28 and 57 TCR-sequenced participants, respectively. TCR sequencing covered fewer than 250 trial participants: about 210 given two doses of AZD1222 and approximately 25 given two doses of MenACWY control vaccine. General findings and caveats noted by the study authors: Conclusions about previously exposed vaccinees were limited because only six AZD1222 recipients were SARS-CoV-2 seropositive at baseline. After two AZD1222 doses, both the breadth and the depth of spike-specific TCRs were significantly higher than at day 0 and than in MenACWY recipients. Epitopes outside the regions mutated in the B.1.351 and B.1.1.7 variants were reportedly recognized by nearly half of the unique spike-specific TCRs. Because no samples from the day 14 peak response were available, repertoires could be characterized only after the peak T cell response. Participants were mostly white British, with more females than males. The authors suggested clonal diversity may have been underestimated. CD4 TCRs associated with the vaccine covered the entire spike protein, and the dominant responses were in regions 160-218 and 743-854. In the small 56-69-year group, the increase in depth fell short of significance, most likely because of low power.

The time point label corresponds to: baseline before first vaccination. Vaccinee samples were obtained from the UK trials COV001 and COV002, which included a single-blind randomized controlled phase 2/3 trial of AZD1222 (ChAdOx1 nCoV-19) in healthy adults. Trial participant PBMC samples were collected at day 0 and day 28 after the second dose for TCRbeta chain sequencing. With regard to this clone: Its antigen remains unidentified. No base quality information exists; no much larger clone differs at one position.

The CDR3 regions of human TCRbeta chains were analyzed by immunosequencing. The original pipeline was this. Repertoire TCRs were checked for matches against a reference library of SARS-CoV-2-specific TCRs that had been generated using the MIRA antigen-specificity platform. Breadth meant the fraction of unique TCRs that were SARS-CoV-2-associated, whereas depth meant the fraction of total T cells that were SARS-CoV-2-associated. Using the MIRA data, each spike-specific TCR was mapped to the spike region that the TCR reacts to and placed in a CD4 or CD8 class. Log10-transformed breadth and depth values were compared by one-way ANOVA with Sidak's multiple comparisons tests. TCRdb retrieved this table from immuneACCESS and kept in-frame rearrangements only. Not all clones are present; in checked studies, unresolved V genes account for under half, and no reason is known for the remainder. That table is the source of V, J and clone size, and D and trimming were worked out from the DNA. Recorded for this sample are about 100,000 clones; around nine tenths of them occurred a single time. The ten largest clones capture about 1.5% of the sample.

The junction shows trimming of 0 bases on V and 4 bases on J, and the gene matches do not reach 6 bases of it. From the germline V gene, CDR1 is SGHAT and CDR2 is FQNNGV. Taken from cysteine to phenylalanine, the CDR3 has 16 residues. Only the CDR3 region is kept as DNA, spanning 48 bases read in frame from base 1. The V and J genes are TRBV11-2 and TRBJ1-2, with 9 middle bases fitting TRBD1. The sequence was obtained from an adult in good health. The source was peripheral blood, collected on day 0 of AZD1222 vaccination. The CDR3 protein sequence reads: CASSLDGGTGPYGYTF. The DNA sequence reads TGTGCCAGCAGCTTAGATGGGGGGACAGGGCCCTATGGCTACACCTTC. With the portions outside the CDR3 filled from the reference TRBV11-2 and TRBJ1-2 genes, the complete variable region becomes EAGVAQSPRYKIIEKRQSVAFWCNPISGHATLYWYQQILGQGPKLLIQFQNNGVVDDSQLPKDRFSAERLKGVDSTLKIQPAKLEDSAVYLCASSLDGGTGPYGYTFGSGTRLTVV.